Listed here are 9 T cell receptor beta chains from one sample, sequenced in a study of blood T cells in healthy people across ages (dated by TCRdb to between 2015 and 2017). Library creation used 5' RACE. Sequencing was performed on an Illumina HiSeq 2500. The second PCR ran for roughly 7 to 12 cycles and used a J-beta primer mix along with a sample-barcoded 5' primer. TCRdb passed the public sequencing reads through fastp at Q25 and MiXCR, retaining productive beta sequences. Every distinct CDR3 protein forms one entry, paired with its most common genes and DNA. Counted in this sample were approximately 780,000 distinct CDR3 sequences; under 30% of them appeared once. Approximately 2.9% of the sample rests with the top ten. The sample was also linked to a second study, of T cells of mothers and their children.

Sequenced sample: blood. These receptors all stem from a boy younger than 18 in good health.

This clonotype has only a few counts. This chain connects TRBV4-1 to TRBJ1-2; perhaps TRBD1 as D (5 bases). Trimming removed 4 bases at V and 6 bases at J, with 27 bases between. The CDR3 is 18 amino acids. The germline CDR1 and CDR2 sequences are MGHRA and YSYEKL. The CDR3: CASSRFPGTLGTNNGYTF. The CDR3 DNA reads TGCGCCAGCAGCCGCTTTCCGGGGACTTTAGGGACCAACAATGGCTACACCTTC.

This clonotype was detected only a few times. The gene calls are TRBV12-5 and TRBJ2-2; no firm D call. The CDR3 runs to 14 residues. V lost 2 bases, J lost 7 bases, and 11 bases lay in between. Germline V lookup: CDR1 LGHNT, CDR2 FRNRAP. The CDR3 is CASGLPGLGGELFF. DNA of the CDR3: TGTGCTAGTGGTTTGCCCGGGTTAGGCGGGGAGCTGTTTTTT.

The CDR3 loop reads CASTSRALETQYF. The CDR3 region has the DNA TGTGCCAGCACCTCCCGGGCCCTGGAGACCCAGTACTTC. The rearrangement links TRBV7-9 to TRBJ2-5; the D is unclear. V gave up 7 bases and J gave up 5 bases, with 14 bases separating them. The CDR3 runs 13 residues. CDR1 is SEHNR, CDR2 FQNEAQ, per germline (reference sequence). The entire variable domain, with the rest obtained from reference TRBV7-9 and TRBJ2-5, is as follows: DTGVSQNPRHKITKRGQNVTFRCDPISEHNRLYWYRQTLGQGPEFLTYFQNEAQLEKSRLLSDRFSAERPKGSFSTLEIQRTEQGDSAMYLCASTSRALETQYFGPGTRLLVL.

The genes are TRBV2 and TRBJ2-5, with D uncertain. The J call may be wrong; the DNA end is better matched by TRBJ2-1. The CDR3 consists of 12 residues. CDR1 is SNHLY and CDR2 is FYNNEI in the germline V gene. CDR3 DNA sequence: TGTGCCAGCAGCCGTCTATCTGATGAGCAGTTCTTC. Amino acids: CASSRLSDEQFF.

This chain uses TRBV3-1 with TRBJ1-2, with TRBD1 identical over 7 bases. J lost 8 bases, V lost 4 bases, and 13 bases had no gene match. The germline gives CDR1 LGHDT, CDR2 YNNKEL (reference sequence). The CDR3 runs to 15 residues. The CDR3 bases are TGTGCCAGCAGCCTCACTCGAGGGCAGGGGGTAGGCTACACCTTC. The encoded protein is CASSLTRGQGVGYTF.

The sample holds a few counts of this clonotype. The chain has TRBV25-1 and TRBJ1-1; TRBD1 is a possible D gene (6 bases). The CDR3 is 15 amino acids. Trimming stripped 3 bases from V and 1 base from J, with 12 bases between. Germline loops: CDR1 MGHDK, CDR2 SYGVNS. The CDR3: CASSEAGTPNTEAFF. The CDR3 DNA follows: TGTGCCAGCAGTGAGGCCGGGACACCGAACACTGAAGCTTTCTTT.

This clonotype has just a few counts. CDR3 amino acids: CSATQGATQPQHF. As DNA, the CDR3 is TGCAGTGCCACACAGGGAGCGACTCAGCCCCAGCATTTT. The V gene is TRBV20-1, the J gene TRBJ1-5, with D maybe TRBD1 (6 bases). Trimming took 6 bases from V and 6 from J, leaving 15 bases between them. The CDR3 consists of 13 residues. Per the germline V gene, CDR1 is DFQATT and CDR2 is SNEGSKA (reference sequence).

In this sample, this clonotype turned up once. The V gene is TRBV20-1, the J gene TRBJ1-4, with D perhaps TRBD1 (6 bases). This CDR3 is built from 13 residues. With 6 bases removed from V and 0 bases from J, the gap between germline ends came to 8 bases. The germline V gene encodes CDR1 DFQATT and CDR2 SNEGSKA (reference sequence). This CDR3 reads CSANRATNEKLFF. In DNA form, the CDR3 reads TGCAGTGCCAACAGGGCAACTAATGAAAAACTGTTTTTT.

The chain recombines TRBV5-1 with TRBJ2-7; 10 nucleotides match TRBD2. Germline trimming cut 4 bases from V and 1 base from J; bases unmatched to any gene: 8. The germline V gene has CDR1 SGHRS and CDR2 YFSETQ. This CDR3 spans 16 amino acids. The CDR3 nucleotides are TGCGCCAGCAGCCCCATGGCTAGCGGGGGTTCCTACGAGCAGTACTTC. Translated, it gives CASSPMASGGSYEQYF.